The T cell receptor beta chain under discussion was sequenced for a study of OX40 agonist ivuxolimab in advanced cancers. In the study overall: Patients received ivuxolimab, an intravenous treatment, every 2 weeks at 0.01 to 10 mg/kg. People in dose escalation had one of these cancers: hepatocellular carcinoma, melanoma, renal cell or head and neck cancer. General observations from the study: Among T cells, CD8+ cells averaged more expanded clones than CD4+ cells.

Sequencing was performed with immunoSEQ multiplex PCR; in TCRdb, only in-frame clones are kept and a portion is missing. This table has approximately 58,000 clones, roughly 80% appearing once. The germline V and J ends were trimmed by 0 bases and 0 bases, with 6 bases remaining between them. The germline V gene has CDR1 SGHRS and CDR2 YFSETQ. The CDR3 is 15 amino acids. Turning to this clone: Its antigen is still unknown.

The chain uses TRBV5-1 and TRBJ1-4, with D hard to call. The receptor's source is an adult with an advanced solid tumor such as melanoma, head and neck, liver or kidney cancer. The material sequenced was CD4+ or CD8+ T cells sorted from blood, taken in a trial of the OX40 agonist ivuxolimab. CDR3 loop: CASSLGRSTNEKLFF. CDR3 coding DNA: TGCGCCAGCAGCTTGGGACGATCAACTAATGAAAAACTGTTTTTT.